These T cell receptor beta chains were read from a single sample in a study of shared T cell receptors in the human thymus. Profiling relied on immunoSEQ multiplex PCR, and the TCRdb table lists in-frame clones only, not all of them. Here the sample spans hundreds of thousands of clones, just under 95% being singletons. The sequenced sample was thymocytes. The source is a human donor. Both conserved end residues are part of each CDR3.

TRBJ2-7 | TRBV7-6 | CASSLTGSTSYEQYF
TRBJ2-7 | TRBV5-6 | CASSLSGRGGNEQYF
TRBJ2-1 | TRBV28 | CASSLVAGLRGYEQFF
TRBJ2-7 | TRBV30 | CAWKNWDRGYEQYF
TRBJ2-3 | TRBV9 | CASSPKTSLVITDTQYF
TRBJ1-2 | TRBV5-3 | CARSLAGWQDNYGYTF
TRBJ2-5 | TRBV18 | CASSPRDRLGETQYF
TRBJ2-7 | TRBV30 | CAWSLPGLPYEQYF
TRBJ2-3 | TRBV7-2 | CASSLVRGGASTDTQYF
TRBJ2-1 | TRBV19 | CASSRSPYNEQFF
TRBJ2-3 | TRBV19 | CASTGTDTQYF
TRBJ1-2 | TRBV2 | CASSEPDTGNYGYTF
TRBJ2-1 | TRBV27 | CASSLNRWRGSSYNEQFF
TRBJ2-5 | TRBV7-7 | CASSLTVTAETQYF
TRBJ1-1 | TRBV4-2 | CASSQEVAGQGDTEAFF
TRBJ2-4 | TRBV28 | CASSPTGGGIWNIQYF
TRBJ2-1 | TRBV7-6 | CASSDNRLTFF
TRBJ1-1 | TRBV28 | CASRNRTREAFF
TRBJ1-2 | TRBV30 | CAWSVRIISGGDPIVYGYTF
TRBJ1-2 | TRBV5-6 | CASSLGTGVDYGYTF
TRBJ2-3 | TRBV27 | CASSPGDSTDTQYF
TRBJ2-3 | TRBV5-1 | CASSSPWGVGLASSTDTQYF
TRBJ2-5 | TRBV28 | CASRSTIQETQYF